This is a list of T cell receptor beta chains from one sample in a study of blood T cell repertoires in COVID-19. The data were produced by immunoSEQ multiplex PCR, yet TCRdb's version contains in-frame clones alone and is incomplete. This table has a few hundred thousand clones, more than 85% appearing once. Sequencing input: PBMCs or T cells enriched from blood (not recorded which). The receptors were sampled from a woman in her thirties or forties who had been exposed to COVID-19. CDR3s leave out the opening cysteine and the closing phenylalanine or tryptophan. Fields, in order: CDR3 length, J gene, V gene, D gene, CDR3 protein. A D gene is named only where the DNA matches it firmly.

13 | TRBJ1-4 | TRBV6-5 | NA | ASSSGGGRNEKLF
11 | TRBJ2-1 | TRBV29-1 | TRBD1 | SVADRGRSEQF
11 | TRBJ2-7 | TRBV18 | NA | ASSPVGAYEQY
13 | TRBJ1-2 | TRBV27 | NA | ASSPAPRANYGYT
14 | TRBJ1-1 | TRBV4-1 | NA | ASSQDGGSSNTEAF
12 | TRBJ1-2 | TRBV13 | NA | ASSLVQGPYGYT
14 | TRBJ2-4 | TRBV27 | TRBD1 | ASSLLGTGAKNIQY
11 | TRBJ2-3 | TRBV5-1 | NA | ASSLGGADTQY
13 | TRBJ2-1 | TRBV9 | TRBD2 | ASSVGVAGSNEQF
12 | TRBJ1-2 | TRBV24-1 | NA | ATSDYRQLYGYT
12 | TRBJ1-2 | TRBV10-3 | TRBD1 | AISERGRGYGYT
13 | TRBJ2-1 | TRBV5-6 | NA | ASSLAYQSYNEQF
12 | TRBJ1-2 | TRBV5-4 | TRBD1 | ASSLGQGAYGYT
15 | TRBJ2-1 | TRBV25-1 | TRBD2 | ASSEGGTSGSVNEQF
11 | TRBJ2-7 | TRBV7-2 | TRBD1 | ASSLTGVVEQY
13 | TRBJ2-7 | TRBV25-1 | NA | ASSDRGAGVYEQY
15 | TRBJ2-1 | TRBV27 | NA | ASSLPPRGKSYNEQF
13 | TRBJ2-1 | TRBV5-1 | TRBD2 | ASSFSAGGYNEQF
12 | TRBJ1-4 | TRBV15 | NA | ATSRALGGGKLF
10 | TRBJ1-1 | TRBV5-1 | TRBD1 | ASSLNRGEAF
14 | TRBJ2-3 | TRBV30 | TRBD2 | AWSIGTSGSTDTQY
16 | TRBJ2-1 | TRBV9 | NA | ASSPHPADSSTYNEQF
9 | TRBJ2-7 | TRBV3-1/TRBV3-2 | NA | ASTQQGEQY
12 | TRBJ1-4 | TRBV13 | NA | ASSKQGTNEKLF
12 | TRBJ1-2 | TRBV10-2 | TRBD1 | ASSARQGGGGYT
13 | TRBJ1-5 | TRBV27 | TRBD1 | ATSRTGRSGQPQH
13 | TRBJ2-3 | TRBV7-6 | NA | ASSLLVAGTDTQY
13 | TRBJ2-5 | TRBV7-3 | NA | ASSPSGGIQETQY
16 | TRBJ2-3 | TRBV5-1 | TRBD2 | ASSLGAGGRSSTDTQY
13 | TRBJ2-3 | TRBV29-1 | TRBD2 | SVRAGGLTTDTQY
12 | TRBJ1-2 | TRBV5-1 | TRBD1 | ASSRDRGQRGYT
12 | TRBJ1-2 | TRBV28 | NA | ASIGVGGWAGYT
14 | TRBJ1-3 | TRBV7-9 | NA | ASSRPGRASGNTIY
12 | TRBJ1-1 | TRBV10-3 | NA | AISTSNLNTEAF
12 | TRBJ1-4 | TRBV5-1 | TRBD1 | ASSSGQGREKLF
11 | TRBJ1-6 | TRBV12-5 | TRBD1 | ASGMDRNSPLH
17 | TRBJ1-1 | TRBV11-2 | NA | ASSLYVSFREGPNTEAF
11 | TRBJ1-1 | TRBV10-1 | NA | ASSETRSAEAF
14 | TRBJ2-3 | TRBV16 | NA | ASSQGGSGNTDTQY
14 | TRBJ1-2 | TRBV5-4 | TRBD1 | ASSYGTGEGNYGYT
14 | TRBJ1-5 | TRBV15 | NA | ATSREGAGTNQPQH
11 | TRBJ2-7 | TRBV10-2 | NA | ASRISRSYEQY
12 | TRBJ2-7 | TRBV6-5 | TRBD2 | ASRLAGDSYEQY